The source of this TCR beta chain is a study of T cell repertoires in cytomegalovirus infection. Regarding the study as a whole: Clonotypes of TCR beta that were HLA-C-restricted and CMV-specific dominated the ex vivo response.

The CDR3 runs 10 residues. V gave up 7 bases and J gave up 5 bases, with 5 bases separating them. Germline-derived CDR1 and CDR2 are MDHEN and SYDVKM. A remark on this clonotype: Its antigen is unknown. A far bigger clonotype differs at one base, so this is likely a read error.

TCRdb recomputed calls from the reads with MiXCR, one row per CDR3 protein. This table has a few hundred thousand distinct CDR3 sequences, around 27% appearing once. This TCR was recovered from a human donor in good health (CMV status not recorded). Some clones in this sample may be carry-over from other donors' samples. The specimen was PBMCs. V usage is TRBV28 and J usage is TRBJ2-5; D is undetermined. The CDR3 here is CASNGETQYF. CDR3 sequence (DNA): TGTGCCAGCAACGGGGAGACCCAGTACTTC.